The 18 T cell receptor beta chains listed next were all sequenced from one sample in a study of blood T cells in healthy people across ages. Then a second PCR, running about 6 to 12 cycles, was carried out with a sample-barcoded 5' primer and a J-beta primer mix. Using its own MiXCR run on the 5' RACE reads, TCRdb lists one record per CDR3 protein. This sample carries more than 900,000 distinct CDR3 sequences, roughly 24% of them seen once, and the ten largest clones take approximately 0.75%. These data are also associated with another study on T cells of mothers and their children.

The sample was blood. These receptors were collected from a girl aged 2-9 years in good health.

DNA for the CDR3: TGCAGCGTCCTTAGGAGGCCCCACTCCTACAATGAGCAGTTCTTC. Its protein product is CSVLRRPHSYNEQFF. The rearrangement joins TRBV29-1 to TRBJ2-1; a possible D gene is TRBD2 (5 bases). Between the trimmed V and J ends, which lost 6 bases and 0 bases, there was a span of 15 bases. Germline CDR1 and CDR2: SQVTM and ANQGSEA. The length of the CDR3 is 15 residues.

The chain links TRBV28 to TRBJ2-1, with 7 bases aligning to TRBD1. Matching the DNA end better, TRBJ2-7 makes the J call doubtful. CDR3 size: 15 residues. Germline values: CDR1 MDHEN, CDR2 SYDVKM. CDR3 DNA sequence: TGTGCCAGCAGACAGGGGCTCTCGTTCTCCTACGAGCAGTACTTC. Translating it yields CASRQGLSFSYEQYF.

Regarding this clonotype: One end of the junction is discordant with germline, which a read error may explain. The chain has TRBV6-1 and TRBJ2-5; TRBD2 is a possible D gene (6 bases). Germline CDR1 MNHNS, CDR2 SASEGT. The CDR3 has 18 residues. Written as DNA, the CDR3 is TGCGCCAGCAGTGAAGAGGAGGGAACAACTATGGACCAAGAGACCCAGTACTTC. Translating gives CASSEEEGTTMDQETQYF.

V usage is TRBV27 and J usage is TRBJ2-5, with D unclear. The CDR3 has 13 residues. Per the germline V gene, CDR1 is MNHEY and CDR2 is SMNVEV (reference sequence). V gave up 5 bases and J gave up 5 bases, with 12 bases separating them. The CDR3 reads CASSDSSVETQYF. The CDR3 region has the DNA TGTGCCAGCAGTGATTCTAGTGTTGAGACCCAGTACTTC.

This clonotype was recorded many times. This chain joins TRBV29-1 and TRBJ2-5, with D hard to call. This CDR3 is 11 amino acids long. V lost 3 bases, J lost 7 bases, and 9 bases lay in between. From germline, CDR1 is SQVTM and CDR2 ANQGSEA. The DNA for the CDR3 is TGCAGCGTTGAGCGGTTGGGGACCCAGTACTTC. It specifies CSVERLGTQYF.

The table lists this clonotype with a few counts. This chain uses TRBV7-9 with TRBJ2-2, with 8 nucleotides matching TRBD1. The CDR3 runs to 13 residues. The junction had 7 bases not matched to a gene; V was cut back by 5 bases and J by 11 bases. The germline CDR1 and CDR2 sequences are SEHNR and FQNEAQ (reference sequence). The CDR3 DNA reads TGTGCCAGCAGCCCCACGGACAGGGAAGAGCTGTTTTTT. Amino acid sequence: CASSPTDREELFF.

The rearrangement joins TRBV29-1 to TRBJ2-7; 7 bases line up with TRBD2. The germline CDR1 and CDR2 sequences are SQVTM and ANQGSEA. Losses at the gene ends were 5 bases for V and 5 bases for J; bases not matched to a gene: 24. The CDR3 spans 18 residues. This CDR3 reads CSVYPQNLLGIGTNEQYF. CDR3 in DNA: TGCAGCGTTTACCCCCAGAACTTACTTGGCATAGGGACTAACGAGCAGTACTTC.

This clonotype has just a few counts. Written as DNA, the CDR3 is TGTGCCAGCAGCATACCTAAGTGGAAGGCCTCTGGGGCCAACGTCCTGACTTTC. Protein product: CASSIPKWKASGANVLTF. The chain joins TRBV9 to TRBJ2-6, with no clear D. Germline V gives CDR1 SGDLS, CDR2 YYNGEE. The CDR3 consists of 18 residues. V lost 4 bases and J 0 bases, leaving 17 bases between the germline ends.

V is TRBV7-2 and J is TRBJ2-3; D ambiguous. Germline loops: CDR1 SGHTA, CDR2 FQGNSA. V was clipped by 6 bases and J by 7 bases, with 17 bases between them. The CDR3 totals 14 residues. The CDR3 here is CASSLSPTLNTQYF. In DNA form, the CDR3 reads TGTGCCAGCAGTCTTAGCCCCACCCTTAATACGCAGTATTTT. Supplemented by reference TRBV7-2 and TRBJ2-3, the full variable domain reads GAGVSQSPSNKVTEKGKDVELRCDPISGHTALYWYRQSLGQGLEFLIYFQGNSAPDKSGLPSDRFSAERTGGSVSTLTIQRTQQEDSAVYLCASSLSPTLNTQYFGPGTRLTVL.

The sample holds a few counts of this clonotype. The CDR3 nucleotides are TGTGCCAGCAGTTTTCAGGGGCGGACTGAAGCTTTCTTT. It encodes CASSFQGRTEAFF. The V gene is TRBV12-3 or TRBV12-4, the J gene TRBJ1-1; tentative D call: TRBD1 (6 bases). The CDR3 totals 13 residues. The germline V and J ends were trimmed by 3 bases and 5 bases, with 10 bases remaining between them.

This chain joins TRBV20-1 and TRBJ2-7; weak D call: TRBD2 (6 bases). Trimming left V 6 bases short and J 0 bases short, with 15 bases between. Germline CDR1 is DFQATT and CDR2 is SNEGSKA (reference sequence). CDR3 size: 14 residues. The CDR3 DNA reads TGCAGTGCACAAAGGAGGGGTTCCTCCTACGAGCAGTACTTC. Protein: CSAQRRGSSYEQYF.

This clonotype has only one observation. Its ends do not fully match the called genes, so a read error is possible. The chain recombines TRBV24-1 with TRBJ1-1; D is unclear. Germline CDR1 is KGHDR and CDR2 is SFDVKD. This CDR3 region has 13 residues. The CDR3 region has the DNA TGTGCCACCAGTGAGGCACTGAACACTGGAGCTTTCTTT. Residues: CATSEALNTGAFF.

This clonotype appeared many times. V usage is TRBV29-1 and J usage is TRBJ2-1, with D possibly matching TRBD1 (7 bases). Germline CDR1 SQVTM, CDR2 ANQGSEA. The CDR3 has 14 residues. V was pared by 7 bases and J by 8 bases, with 21 bases between. CDR3 sequence: CSAGQASRGDEQFF. CDR3 DNA: TGCAGCGCCGGACAGGCTAGCAGGGGGGATGAGCAGTTCTTC.

This chain connects TRBV5-4 to TRBJ2-1; D unclear. CDR1 is SGHNT, CDR2 YYREEE, per germline (reference sequence). V lost 3 bases and J 7 bases, leaving 11 bases between the germline ends. CDR3 length: 13 amino acids. CDR3 bases: TGTGCCAGCAGCTCGTCTGCATGGAATGAGCAGTTCTTC. Translation gives CASSSSAWNEQFF.

The chain combines TRBV20-1 with TRBJ2-7; 7 bases are a match to TRBD1. Germline V lookup: CDR1 DFQATT, CDR2 SNEGSKA (reference sequence). The CDR3 runs 14 residues. The V gene end was trimmed by 4 bases and the J gene end by 1 base; junction bases not matched to a gene: 7. The CDR3 sequence is CSATRQGISYEQYF. The CDR3 coding sequence is TGCAGTGCTACGCGACAGGGAATATCCTACGAGCAGTACTTC.

This chain joins TRBV6-1 and TRBJ2-3; possible D gene TRBD2, 5 bases. CDR1 is MNHNS and CDR2 is SASEGT in the germline V gene. This CDR3 has 15 amino acids. V was shortened by 1 base and J by 3 bases, with 11 bases between the two germline ends. The CDR3 DNA sequence: TGTGCCAGCAGTGAAGGTGCCACTAGAACAGATACGCAGTATTTT. Translating gives CASSEGATRTDTQYF.

The V call is TRBV28, the J call TRBJ2-7; 8 nucleotides line up with TRBD1. J lost 7 bases, V lost 8 bases, and 7 bases had no gene match. Germline V gives CDR1 MDHEN, CDR2 SYDVKM. The CDR3 has 12 amino acids. The CDR3 nucleotides read TGTGCCAGCCGACAGGGGTCAGGGGAGCAGTACTTC. Translation: CASRQGSGEQYF.

Only a few counts were recorded for this clonotype. This chain connects TRBV6-5 to TRBJ2-5, with TRBD2 matching 9 bases. Trimming at V came to 0 bases and at J to 0 bases, leaving 2 bases not matched to a gene. This CDR3 contains 16 residues. CDR1 is MNHEY and CDR2 is SVGAGI in the germline V gene. The CDR3 protein is CASSYSGTSNQETQYF. CDR3 bases: TGTGCCAGCAGTTACTCCGGGACTAGCAACCAAGAGACCCAGTACTTC.